This TCR beta chain stems from a study of PD-L1 blockade in urothelial cancer. As for the study in general: Patients' atezolizumab regimen, 1,200 mg intravenously every 3 weeks, began in 2014. Before enrollment, 0 to 3 chemotherapy regimens had been given to patients.

V was pared by 0 bases and J by 3 bases, with 15 bases of the junction left unmatched. This CDR3 is built from 19 residues. The germline gives CDR1 LGHNA, CDR2 YSLEER. Produced via immunoSEQ multiplex PCR; TCRdb's table is partial and in-frame only. The sample lists roughly 27,000 clones, more than 70% occurring once. Sample: PBMCs, taken around atezolizumab (anti-PD-L1) treatment. This sequence originates from a middle-aged man with urothelial cancer. The V and J genes are TRBV4-3 and TRBJ1-1, with 8 bases lining up with TRBD1. This CDR3 reads CASSQDPDRSHRGYTEAFF. As DNA, the CDR3 is TGCGCCAGCAGCCAAGATCCGGACAGGTCTCACAGGGGGTACACTGAAGCTTTCTTT.